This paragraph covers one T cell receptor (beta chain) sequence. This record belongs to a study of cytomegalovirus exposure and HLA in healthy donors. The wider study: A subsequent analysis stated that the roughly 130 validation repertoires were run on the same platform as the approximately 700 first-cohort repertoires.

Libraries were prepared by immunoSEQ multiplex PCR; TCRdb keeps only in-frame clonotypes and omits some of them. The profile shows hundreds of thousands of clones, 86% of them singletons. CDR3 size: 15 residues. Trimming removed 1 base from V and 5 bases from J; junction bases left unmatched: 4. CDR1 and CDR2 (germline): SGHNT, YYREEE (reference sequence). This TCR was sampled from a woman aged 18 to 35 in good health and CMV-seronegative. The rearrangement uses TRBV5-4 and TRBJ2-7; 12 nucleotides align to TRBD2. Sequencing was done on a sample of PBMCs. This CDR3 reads CASSLRTSGKHEQYF. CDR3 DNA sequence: TGTGCCAGCAGCTTGAGGACTAGCGGGAAACACGAGCAGTACTTC.